Listed below are T cell receptor beta chains from one sample, sequenced in a study of cytomegalovirus exposure and HLA in healthy donors. TCRdb keeps only in-frame clones here, not all; method: immunoSEQ multiplex PCR. The repertoire holds more than 95,000 clones, with over 65% as singletons. Sequenced sample: PBMCs. Receptors were obtained from a man aged 25 to 40 in good health and CMV-seropositive. Both conserved end residues are part of each CDR3. D genes are given only for firm matches. Clone size is not always given. Where it is, it says once, few, many or a class for expanded clones.

TRBV5-1	TRBJ1-1	.	.	TGCGCCAGCAGCACGTTGTCAGGGGACACTGAAGCTTTCTTT	CASSTLSGDTEAFF
TRBV5-1	TRBJ2-2	.	few	TGCGCCAGCAGCCCCGGGACACCGAACACCGGGGAGCTGTTTTTT	CASSPGTPNTGELFF
TRBV5-1	TRBJ1-4	TRBD1	.	TGCGCCAGCAGGGTCAGGGGGCATACTAATGAAAAACTGTTTTTT	CASRVRGHTNEKLFF
TRBV5-1	TRBJ1-4	.	.	TGCGCCAGCAGCCCAGGTACGCTGGAGGGTGAAAAACTGTTTTTT	CASSPGTLEGEKLFF
TRBV2	TRBJ2-1	TRBD2	.	TGTGCCAGCAGAGGGACTAGCGGCAAGAATGAGCAGTTCTTC	CASRGTSGKNEQFF
TRBV9	TRBJ2-2	TRBD2	.	TGTGCCAGCAGCGTTGGGACTAGCGGGAGCCGGGAGCTGTTTTTT	CASSVGTSGSRELFF
TRBV4-1	TRBJ2-5	TRBD2	few	TGCGCCAGCAGTGGGGGGGAACAAGAGACCCAGTACTTC	CASSGGEQETQYF
TRBV10-3	TRBJ2-3	TRBD2	.	TGTGCCATCAGTGTACTAGCGGGAGCAGCAGATACGCAGTATTTT	CAISVLAGAADTQYF
TRBV7-2	TRBJ2-1	.	.	TGTGCCAGCAGGGCGACAGTCAATGAGCAGTTCTTC	CASRATVNEQFF
TRBV4-1	TRBJ2-1	TRBD2	.	TGCGCCAGCAGCCAAGATCCTAGCGGGAGTAGAAATGAGCAGTTCTTC	CASSQDPSGSRNEQFF
TRBV6-1	TRBJ1-1	.	few	TGTGCCATCCCGAGGGGGGGCGGGATGAACACTGAAGCTTTCTTT	CAIPRGGGMNTEAFF
TRBV27	TRBJ1-5	.	.	TGTGCCAGCAGTTTATTCGGTCAGCCCCAGCATTTT	CASSLFGQPQHF